This is a list of T cell receptor beta chains from one sample in a study of sequential checkpoint blockade in melanoma. The table came from immunoSEQ multiplex PCR; TCRdb's copy has only in-frame clones and leaves some out. The sample gives 20,000 to 25,000 clones, 82% of which show up once; 9.5% to 13% is in the top ten. Sequences were derived from CD8+ T cells sorted from blood (inferred from file names), sampled from a patient given nivolumab and ipilimumab in sequence. Every receptor here comes from a human donor with melanoma. Each CDR3 is given with its conserved first and last residue. The D gene is left open where the match is weak. The size field is filled for only some rows; it gives once, few, many or a size class.

.	TRBJ2-5	.	13	TRBV7-2	TGTGCCAGCAGCGCGACCCCGCGGGAGACCCAGTACTTC	CASSATPRETQYF
TRBD2	TRBJ2-5	.	18	TRBV7-2	TGTGCCAGCAGCCCTAGGACTAGCGGGCCTACCAGGCAAGAGACCCAGTACTTC	CASSPRTSGPTRQETQYF
TRBD2	TRBJ2-2	.	15	TRBV5-1	TGCGCCAGCAGCCTACTAGCGGGAGTGACCGGGGAGCTGTTTTTT	CASSLLAGVTGELFF
TRBD1	TRBJ1-5	.	16	TRBV7-9	TGTGCCAGCAGCTCAATTAAGGGACAGGGAGGTCAGCCCCAGCATTTT	CASSSIKGQGGQPQHF
TRBD2	TRBJ2-3	.	16	TRBV9	TGTGCCAGCAGCGTAGGACTAGCGAGAAGCACAGATACGCAGTATTTT	CASSVGLARSTDTQYF
.	TRBJ2-3	.	13	TRBV11-2	TGTGCCAGCAGCGCCCAGACTGGGGATACGCAGTATTTT	CASSAQTGDTQYF
TRBD2	TRBJ2-7	.	19	TRBV29-1	TGCAGCGCCAGAATTATGACTAGCGGGAGCCACCCTGGTTTCGCGGGGCAGTACTTC	CSARIMTSGSHPGFAGQYF
TRBD2	TRBJ2-7	.	14	TRBV19	TGTGCCAGTAGTCCTTCGAATTGGGAGGGGGAGCAGTACTTC	CASSPSNWEGEQYF
.	TRBJ2-6	.	15	TRBV19	TGTGCCAGTAGTATAGGGCGGTCTGGGGCCAACGTCCTGACTTTC	CASSIGRSGANVLTF
.	TRBJ1-1	once	14	TRBV6-6	TGTGCCAGCAGTTACGACGGGGGGCTCACTGAAGCTTTCTTT	CASSYDGGLTEAFF
TRBD2	TRBJ2-1	.	16	TRBV18	TGTGCCAGCTCACTACTAGCGGGAGTTGCCTACAATGAGCAGCTCTTC	CASSLLAGVAYNEQLF
.	TRBJ2-5	.	15	TRBV7-6	TGTGCCAGCAGCTCATGGAGGGGCAACCAAGAGACCCAGTACTTC	CASSSWRGNQETQYF
TRBD1	TRBJ1-1	.	17	TRBV28	TGTGCCAGCAGGCTCGACAGGGCTTCCCCGATGAACACTGAAGCTTTCTTT	CASRLDRASPMNTEAFF
TRBD2	TRBJ2-1	.	13	TRBV30	TGTGCGAAGGCTAGCGGGCGTAACAATGAGCAGTTCTTC	CAKASGRNNEQFF
.	TRBJ2-7	.	13	TRBV7-2	TGTGCCAGCAGCCAAAATCAACAGTACGAGCAGTACTTC	CASSQNQQYEQYF
.	TRBJ2-1	.	12	TRBV6-1	TGTGCCAGCAGTGAAGTAGGGCGGGGGCAGTTCTTC	CASSEVGRGQFF
TRBD1	TRBJ1-5	.	15	TRBV7-2	TGTGCCAGCAGCGCACGGACAGGGGGCGGTCAGCCCCAGCATTTT	CASSARTGGGQPQHF
TRBD2	TRBJ2-3	.	15	TRBV5-8	TGTGCCAGCAGCTTGGCGGTTACTAGCGGGAGGGAAAAGTATTTT	CASSLAVTSGREKYF
.	TRBJ2-1	.	13	TRBV11-1	TGTGCCAGCAGCTTACGAGGCCTAAATGAGCAGTTCTTC	CASSLRGLNEQFF
TRBD1	TRBJ1-5	.	15	TRBV18	TGTGCCAGCTCACGATCGGGACAGGGGAATCAGCCCCAGCATTTT	CASSRSGQGNQPQHF
.	TRBJ2-7	few	15	TRBV7-8	TGTGCCAGCAGTAAAAGATGGGACTCAAGCTACGAGCAGTACTTC	CASSKRWDSSYEQYF
.	TRBJ2-5	.	14	TRBV11-2	TGTGCCAGCAGCCCTGGGCTAAACCAAGAGACCCAGTACTTC	CASSPGLNQETQYF
TRBD2	TRBJ2-7	.	13	TRBV2	TGTGCCAGCTCACTCGCGGGAGTCGGAGAGCAGTACTTC	CASSLAGVGEQYF
TRBD1	TRBJ2-7	.	15	TRBV9	TGTGCCAGCAGCCCCCGACAGGGGGGAGACTACGAGCAGTACTTC	CASSPRQGGDYEQYF
.	TRBJ1-1	.	13	TRBV30	TGTGCCTGGAGTCAAGGGAGTAAGACTGAAGCTTTCTTT	CAWSQGSKTEAFF
.	TRBJ2-7	.	11	TRBV28	TGTGCCTCGAGAGCACCGGGAGAGCAGTACTTC	CASRAPGEQYF
TRBD2	TRBJ2-3	.	15	TRBV7-9	TGTGCCAGCAGCTTGGGGACTAGCGGGCCAGATACGCAGTATTTT	CASSLGTSGPDTQYF
.	TRBJ1-3	.	16	TRBV4-2	TGTGCCAGCAGCCAGGTACAGGGTGACCCTGGAAACACCATATATTTT	CASSQVQGDPGNTIYF